This T cell receptor beta chain was sequenced for a study of human T cells and chemical hapten exposure. Study-wide background: Each week of the approximately 26-week study, patients had diphenylcyclopropenone applied to the scalp. Variation in per-sample TCR yields came mainly from small pooled library volume differences.

The V gene's germline CDR1 is LGHNA and CDR2 YSLEER. The V gene lost 0 bases and the J gene lost 2 bases, with 12 bases spanning the gap. This CDR3 is built from 16 residues. As for time point: patch test 2, 6 weeks after DPC sensitization. Indicated treatment: therapeutic diphenylcyclopropenone sensitization with weekly scalp DPC. TCRdb re-analysed the RACE reads in MiXCR, keeping a single row per CDR3 protein. The sample has some 350,000 distinct CDR3 sequences, roughly 6.3% seen once; the top ten hold around 6%. The chain recombines TRBV4-3 with TRBJ2-3, with D possibly matching TRBD2 (5 bases). The clonotype was recovered from a young woman with alopecia areata. Some clones in this sample may be carry-over from other donors' samples. The sequenced sample was whole blood, obtained in connection with sensitization to the hapten diphenylcyclopropenone (DPC). The CDR3 DNA sequence: TGCGCCAGCAGCCAAGATCCTAGCTTCTCCACAGATACGCAGTATTTT. Translation gives CASSQDPSFSTDTQYF.